A selection of T cell receptor beta chains follows, all from one sample in a study of Ad26.COV2.S vaccination and SARS-CoV-2 variants. Only in-frame clones appear in the TCRdb table, and some are missing; sequencing was by immunoSEQ multiplex PCR. The sample lists about 370,000 clones, about nine tenths occurring once. Sequenced here: peripheral blood, sampled in a trial of Ad26.COV2.S vaccine versus placebo. These receptor sequences come from a person aged 18-65 years who received the Ad26.COV2.S COVID-19 vaccine or a placebo. CDR3s leave out the opening cysteine and the closing phenylalanine or tryptophan. A row's size may be missing; if present it is once, few, many or a size class.

TRBJ2-3 TRBV7-9 . ASSPGTSGSTDTQY
TRBJ2-2 TRBV5-6 . ASSLLGRQDTGELF
TRBJ1-1 TRBV20-1 . SASKVWGWHTEAF
TRBJ1-2 TRBV7-8 . ASSDRPLPNYGYT
TRBJ2-1 TRBV18 . ASSPDREQF
TRBJ2-7 TRBV6-2/TRBV6-3 . ASSWDLAGLGEQY
TRBJ2-3 TRBV10-3 once AIKASGRAPDTQY
TRBJ1-5 TRBV9 . ASGPDYSNQPQH
TRBJ2-4 TRBV9 . ASSSTKAKNIQY
TRBJ2-7 TRBV9 . ASSVGGTTSYEQY
TRBJ2-1 TRBV7-2 . ASSLPGLFRLGEQF
TRBJ1-2 TRBV4-3 few ASSPLGQEGYT
TRBJ2-1 TRBV7-9 . ASSSPAGGVNEQF
TRBJ1-2 TRBV6-5 . ASSYSDGQVYGYT
TRBJ1-1 TRBV24-1 . ATFLAGTDNTEAF
TRBJ2-4 TRBV28 . ASRLVGGFQY
TRBJ2-1 TRBV6-6 once ASTGKNEQF
TRBJ1-5 TRBV28 . ASSPAGGNQPQH
TRBJ2-7 TRBV2 few ASSDSAGTYEQY
TRBJ1-3 TRBV10-3 once AISESSNSGNTIY
TRBJ2-3 TRBV18 . ASSPPGTDTQY
TRBJ1-1 TRBV28 . ASRRTGKAF
TRBJ2-7 TRBV9 few ASSVGARSYEQY
TRBJ2-7 TRBV28 . ASRRRGLGYEQY
TRBJ1-3 TRBV5-5 . AIYRDSSGNTIY
TRBJ2-1 TRBV7-2 . ASSPYARGNEQF
TRBJ2-7 TRBV7-9 . ASSLLREVLTYEQY
TRBJ2-1 TRBV10-3 . AISEQGDYNEQF
TRBJ2-2 TRBV29-1 once SSSGGHTGELF
TRBJ2-7 TRBV5-5 . ASSLIAGSGSIDEQY
TRBJ2-3 TRBV11-3 . ASSLSGSDTQY
TRBJ2-1 TRBV7-9 . ASSFSGDEQF
TRBJ2-7 TRBV4-2 . ASSQDPSSYEQY
TRBJ1-3 TRBV27 . ASSPVPGQGNTIY
TRBJ2-7 TRBV5-4 . ASSYKEGPLVYEQY
TRBJ2-5 TRBV5-1 . ASSLSLETQY
TRBJ2-5 TRBV20-1 . SASALAGIQETQY
TRBJ1-1 TRBV28 . ASSYTGGAENTEAF
TRBJ2-1 TRBV6-6 . ASSLRKGLLNNEQF
TRBJ2-1 TRBV18 . ASSPSGGRSHEQF
TRBJ2-2 TRBV4-3 . ASSQDMAGRLNTGELF
TRBJ2-7 TRBV5-5 once ASSLASGLAERTYEQY
TRBJ2-7 TRBV6-4 . ASMAAYEQY
TRBJ2-3 TRBV7-9 . ASSSTAGGTSTDTQY
TRBJ1-5 TRBV5-6 . ASSRLDRGVGPQH
TRBJ2-5 TRBV25-1 . ASTPETGNQETQY